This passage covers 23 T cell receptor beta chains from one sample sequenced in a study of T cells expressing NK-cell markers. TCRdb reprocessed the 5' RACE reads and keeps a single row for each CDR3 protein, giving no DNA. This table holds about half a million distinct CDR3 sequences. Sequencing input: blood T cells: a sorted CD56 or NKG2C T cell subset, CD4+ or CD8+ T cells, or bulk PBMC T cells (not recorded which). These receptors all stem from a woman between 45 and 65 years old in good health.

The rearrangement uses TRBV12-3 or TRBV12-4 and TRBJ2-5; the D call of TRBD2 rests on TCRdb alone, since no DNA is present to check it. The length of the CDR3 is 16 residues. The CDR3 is CASSLPLAGVPETQYF.

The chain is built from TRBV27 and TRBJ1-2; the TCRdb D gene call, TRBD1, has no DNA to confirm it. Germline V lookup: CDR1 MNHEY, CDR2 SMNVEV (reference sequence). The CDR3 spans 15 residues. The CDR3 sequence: CASRPQGSLSRGYTF.

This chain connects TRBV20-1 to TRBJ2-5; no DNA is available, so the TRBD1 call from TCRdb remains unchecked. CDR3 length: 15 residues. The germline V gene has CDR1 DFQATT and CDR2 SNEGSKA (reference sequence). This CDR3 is CSARDRDRGVWTQYF.

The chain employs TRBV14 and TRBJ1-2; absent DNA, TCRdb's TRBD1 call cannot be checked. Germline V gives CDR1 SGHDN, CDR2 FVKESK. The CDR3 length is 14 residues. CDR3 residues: CASSHPGQGAGYTF.

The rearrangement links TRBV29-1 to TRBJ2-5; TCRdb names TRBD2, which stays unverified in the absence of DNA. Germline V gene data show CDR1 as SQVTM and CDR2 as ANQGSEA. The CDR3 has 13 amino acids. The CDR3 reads CSVSPAGRETQYF.

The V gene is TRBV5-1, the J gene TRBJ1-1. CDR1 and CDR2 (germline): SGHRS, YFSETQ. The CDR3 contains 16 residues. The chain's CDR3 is CASSPWRELFRTEAFF.

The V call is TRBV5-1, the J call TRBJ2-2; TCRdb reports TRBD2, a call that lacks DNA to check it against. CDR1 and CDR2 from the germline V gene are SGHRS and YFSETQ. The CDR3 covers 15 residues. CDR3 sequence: CASFAGGPGTGELFF.

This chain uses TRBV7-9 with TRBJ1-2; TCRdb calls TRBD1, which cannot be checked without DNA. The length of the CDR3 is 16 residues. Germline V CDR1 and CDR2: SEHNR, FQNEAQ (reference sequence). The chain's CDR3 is CASTGNSRERLWLFTF.

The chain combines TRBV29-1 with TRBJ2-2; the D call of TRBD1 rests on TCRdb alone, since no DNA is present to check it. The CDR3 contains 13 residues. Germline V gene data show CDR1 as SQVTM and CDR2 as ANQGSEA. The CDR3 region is CSVTSAPAGELFF.

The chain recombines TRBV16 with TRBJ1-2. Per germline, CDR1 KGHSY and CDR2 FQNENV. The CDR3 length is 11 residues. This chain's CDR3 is CASSQALGYTF. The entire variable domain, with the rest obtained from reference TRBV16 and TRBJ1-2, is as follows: GEEVAQTPKHLVRGEGQKAKLYCAPIKGHSYVFWYQQVLKNEFKFLISFQNENVFDETGMPKERFSAKCLPNSPCSLEIQATKLEDSAVYFCASSQALGYTFGSGTRLTVV.

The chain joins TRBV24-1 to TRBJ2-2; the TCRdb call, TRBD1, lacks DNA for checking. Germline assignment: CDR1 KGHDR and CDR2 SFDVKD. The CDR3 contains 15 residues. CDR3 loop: CATTSGTGRTGELFF.

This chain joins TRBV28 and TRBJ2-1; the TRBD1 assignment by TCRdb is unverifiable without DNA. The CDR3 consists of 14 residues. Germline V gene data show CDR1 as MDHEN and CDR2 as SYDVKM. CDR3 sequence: CASSSGPQHNEQFF. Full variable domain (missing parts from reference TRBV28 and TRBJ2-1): DVKVTQSSRYLVKRTGEKVFLECVQDMDHENMFWYRQDPGLGLRLIYFSYDVKMKEKGDIPEGYSVSREKKERFSLILESASTNQTSMYLCASSSGPQHNEQFFGPGTRLTVL.

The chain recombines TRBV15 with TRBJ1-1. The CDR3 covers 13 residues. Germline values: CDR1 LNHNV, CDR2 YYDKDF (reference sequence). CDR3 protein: CATSRGSADEAFF.

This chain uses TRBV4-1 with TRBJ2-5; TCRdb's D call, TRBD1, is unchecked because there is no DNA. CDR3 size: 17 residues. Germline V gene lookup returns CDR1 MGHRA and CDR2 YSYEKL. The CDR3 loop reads CASSQERGRGLGETQYF.

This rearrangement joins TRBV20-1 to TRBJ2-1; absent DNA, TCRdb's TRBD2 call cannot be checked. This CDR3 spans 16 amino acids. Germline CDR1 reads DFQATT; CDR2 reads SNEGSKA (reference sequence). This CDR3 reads CSANPPSGRSYNEQFF.

The CDR3 protein is CASSYISYEQYF. J is TRBJ2-7 and V is TRBV5-6. The germline V gene has CDR1 SGHDT and CDR2 YYEEEE. CDR3 length equals 12 residues.

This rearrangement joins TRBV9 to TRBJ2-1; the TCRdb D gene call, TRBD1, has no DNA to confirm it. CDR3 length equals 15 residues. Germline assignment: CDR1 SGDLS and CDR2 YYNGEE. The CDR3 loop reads CASSVETGGYNEQFF.

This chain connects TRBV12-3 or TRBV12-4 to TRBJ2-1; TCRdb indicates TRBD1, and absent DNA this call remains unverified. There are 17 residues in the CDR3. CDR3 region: CASSRQGATLLNNEQFF.

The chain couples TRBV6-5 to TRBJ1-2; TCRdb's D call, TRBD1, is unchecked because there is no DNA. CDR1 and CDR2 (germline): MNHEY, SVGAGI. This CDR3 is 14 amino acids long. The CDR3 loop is CASSQGVLAYGYTF.

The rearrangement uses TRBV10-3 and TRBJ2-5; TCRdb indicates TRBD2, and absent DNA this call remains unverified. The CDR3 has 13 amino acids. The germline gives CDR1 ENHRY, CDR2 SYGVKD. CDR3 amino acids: CAIRGPSQETQYF.

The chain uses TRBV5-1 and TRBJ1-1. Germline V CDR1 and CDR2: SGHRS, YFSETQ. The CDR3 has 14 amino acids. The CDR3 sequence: CASSFNSANTEAFF. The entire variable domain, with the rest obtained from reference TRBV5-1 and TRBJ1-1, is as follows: KAGVTQTPRYLIKTRGQQVTLSCSPISGHRSVSWYQQTPGQGLQFLFEYFSETQRNKGNFPGRFSGRQFSNSRSEMNVSTLELGDSALYLCASSFNSANTEAFFGQGTRLTVV.

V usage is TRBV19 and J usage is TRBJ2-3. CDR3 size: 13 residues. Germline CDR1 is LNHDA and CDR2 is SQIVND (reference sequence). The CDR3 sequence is CASRISRSDTQYF. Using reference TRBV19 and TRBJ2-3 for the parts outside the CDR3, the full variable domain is DGGITQSPKYLFRKEGQNVTLSCEQNLNHDAMYWYRQDPGQGLRLIYYSQIVNDFQKGDIAEGYSVSREKKESFPLTVTSAQKNPTAFYLCASRISRSDTQYFGPGTRLTVL.

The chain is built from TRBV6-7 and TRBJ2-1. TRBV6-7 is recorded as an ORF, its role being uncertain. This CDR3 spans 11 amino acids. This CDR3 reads CASSYRLRQFF.